The T cell receptor (beta chain) under discussion was sequenced for a study of a mutant IDH1 vaccine in newly diagnosed glioma. V lost 11 bases and J 3 bases, leaving 14 bases between the germline ends. Germline V gene sequence: CDR1 LNHDA, CDR2 SQIVND (reference sequence). This CDR3 is built from 13 residues. The repertoire was sequenced with immunoSEQ multiplex PCR; TCRdb's copy has only in-frame clones and lacks some. The top ten hold under 0.65% of the sample, which has about 98,000 clones, over 85% seen once. Time point given: baseline, week 1 (first vaccination visit). Described treatment: pre-vaccination baseline after standard-of-care therapy.

The source of this sequence is a woman in her fifties or sixties with glioma. This sequence joins TRBV19 and TRBJ1-5, with D possibly TRBD1 on 5 matching bases. The source was PBMCs, collected from a glioma patient treated with radiotherapy, temozolomide or both. DNA of the CDR3: TGTGCCGGGAGTGGGGGATTCAATCAGCCCCAGCATTTT. Its translation is CAGSGGFNQPQHF.